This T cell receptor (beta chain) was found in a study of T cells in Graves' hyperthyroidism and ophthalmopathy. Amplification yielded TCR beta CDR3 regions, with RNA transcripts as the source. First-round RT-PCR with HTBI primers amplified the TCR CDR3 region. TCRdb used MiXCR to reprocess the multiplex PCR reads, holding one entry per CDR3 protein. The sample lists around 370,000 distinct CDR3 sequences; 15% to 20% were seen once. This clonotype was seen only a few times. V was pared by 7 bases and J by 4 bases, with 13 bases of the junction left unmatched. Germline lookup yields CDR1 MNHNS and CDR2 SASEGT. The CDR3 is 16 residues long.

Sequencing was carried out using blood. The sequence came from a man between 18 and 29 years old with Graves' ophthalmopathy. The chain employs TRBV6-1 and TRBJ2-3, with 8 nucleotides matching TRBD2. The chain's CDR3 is CASTWFRRGAPDTQYF. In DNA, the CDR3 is TGTGCCAGCACTTGGTTTAGGCGGGGGGCCCCAGATACGCAGTATTTT.